These T cell receptor beta chains were read from a single sample in a study of blood T cell repertoires in COVID-19. This table comes from immunoSEQ multiplex PCR, and its TCRdb copy is limited to in-frame clones, with some not included. The repertoire holds 310,000 or so clones, with about 89% as singletons. The specimen was peripheral blood. These receptors originate from a woman in her 30s with COVID-19, enrolled during active disease. Both conserved end residues are part of each CDR3. D genes are given only for firm matches. Some rows mark clone size as missing; the rest say once, few, many or name a class of expanded clone.

few | TRBD1 | TRBJ2-1 | TRBV7-9 | TGTGCCAGCAGTCCCGGACAGGGAGATGGCAATGAGCAGTTCTTC | CASSPGQGDGNEQFF
NA | TRBD1 | TRBJ1-6 | TRBV5-1 | TGCGCCAGCAGCTTGGCCGGGACAGGGGGGGTTTCACCCCTCCACTTT | CASSLAGTGGVSPLHF
NA | NA | TRBJ1-2 | TRBV18 | TGTGCCAGCTCTCAGGCAGAGCAAAACTATGGCTACACCTTC | CASSQAEQNYGYTF
NA | NA | TRBJ2-7 | TRBV11-3 | TGTGCCAGCAAAGGCCTCGGGGACTACGAGCAGTACTTC | CASKGLGDYEQYF
NA | NA | TRBJ2-2 | TRBV11-2 | TGTGCCAGCAGCTTTGGCGGGGGCCTCGCGGCCGGGGAGCTGTTTTTT | CASSFGGGLAAGELFF
NA | NA | TRBJ1-1 | TRBV9 | TGTGCCAGCAGCGTGGGGGCGCGGGACACTGAAGCTTTCTTT | CASSVGARDTEAFF
NA | NA | TRBJ2-2 | TRBV18 | TGTGCCAGCTCACCAGCCCAGGCCACCGGGGAGCTGTTTTTT | CASSPAQATGELFF
NA | NA | TRBJ1-4 | TRBV28 | TGTGCCACTGGGAGTGGGGAGAAAACTAATGAAAAACTGTTTTTT | CATGSGEKTNEKLFF
NA | NA | TRBJ1-1 | TRBV5-1 | TGCGCCAGCAGCAGCCAGACAGGTTCACTTAAGAACACTGAAGCTTTCTTT | CASSSQTGSLKNTEAFF
NA | NA | TRBJ2-2 | TRBV19 | TGTGCCAGTAGTATATACAGGGCGGGAGTAAGGAACACCGGGGAGCTGTTTTTT | CASSIYRAGVRNTGELFF
NA | NA | TRBJ2-1 | TRBV28 | TGTGCCAGCAGTTTATTGTCCGGGGGAACCTACAATGAGCAGTTCTTC | CASSLLSGGTYNEQFF
few | NA | TRBJ2-2 | TRBV24-1 | TGTGCCACCAGTGATTTGCGAGCGAACACCGGGGAGCTGTTTTTT | CATSDLRANTGELFF
NA | TRBD1 | TRBJ2-7 | TRBV28 | TGTGCCAGCAGCCAAACGGATCCGGGACAGACCTACGAGCAGTACTTC | CASSQTDPGQTYEQYF
NA | TRBD1 | TRBJ1-1 | TRBV19 | TGTGCCAGTAGTCCAACAGGGGGCGGAACTGAAGCTTTCTTT | CASSPTGGGTEAFF
NA | TRBD1 | TRBJ1-6 | TRBV5-4 | TGTGCCAGCAGCTCGAGCCCCGGACAGGAAAATTCACCCCTCCACTTT | CASSSSPGQENSPLHF
NA | NA | TRBJ2-2 | TRBV11-3 | TGTGCCAGCAGCTTAGCACGGACCGGGGAGCTGTTTTTT | CASSLARTGELFF
NA | NA | TRBJ1-5 | TRBV6-6 | TGTGCCAGCAGTTACTCCGATCAGCCCCAGCATTTT | CASSYSDQPQHF
NA | NA | TRBJ1-3 | TRBV28 | TGTGCCAGCTGGGGTGACTACTCTGGAAACACCATATATTTT | CASWGDYSGNTIYF
many | NA | TRBJ2-7 | TRBV10-1 | TGCGCCAGCAGTGAGGGAGGAGGGGGCTATGGCGAGCAGTACTTC | CASSEGGGGYGEQYF
NA | TRBD2 | TRBJ2-2 | TRBV5-1 | TGCGCCAGCAGCTTCCCGGGACTAGCGGGAGTAGGGAACACCGGGGAGCTGTTTTTT | CASSFPGLAGVGNTGELFF
NA | NA | TRBJ1-3 | TRBV6-6 | TGTGCCAGCAGTTATGCGTTTGGAAACACCATATATTTT | CASSYAFGNTIYF
NA | NA | TRBJ2-2 | TRBV6-2/TRBV6-3 | TGTGCCAGCAGTTCGAAACGCGAACTAGTCGGACCCGGGGAGCTGTTTTTT | CASSSKRELVGPGELFF
NA | TRBD1 | TRBJ1-6 | TRBV15 | TGTGCCACCAGCACAGCAGGGGGTTCACCCCTCCACTTT | CATSTAGGSPLHF
NA | TRBD2 | TRBJ2-4 | TRBV19 | TGTGCCAGTAGTATGGGACTAGCGGGAGCCAAAAACATTCAGTACTTC | CASSMGLAGAKNIQYF
NA | NA | TRBJ1-5 | TRBV6-5 | TGTGCCAGCAGCCGCGACAGTAGCAATCAGCCCCAGCATTTT | CASSRDSSNQPQHF
NA | TRBD1 | TRBJ1-1 | TRBV30 | TGTGCCTGGAGTGTTGGACAGGGCCATGAAGCTTTCTTT | CAWSVGQGHEAFF
NA | NA | TRBJ1-3 | TRBV9 | TGTGCCAGCAGCGTAGATGGGAGATCTGGAAACACCATATATTTT | CASSVDGRSGNTIYF
NA | TRBD2 | TRBJ2-1 | TRBV30 | TGTGCCTGGAGTGGGGTAGGTTCTAGCGGAGGAGGGTATGAGCAGTTCTTC | CAWSGVGSSGGGYEQFF
NA | TRBD1 | TRBJ2-1 | TRBV19 | TGTGCCAGTATCAACCGGGGACAGGGATACAATGAGCAGTTCTTC | CASINRGQGYNEQFF
NA | TRBD2 | TRBJ2-3 | TRBV24-1 | TGTGCCACCAGTGATTTCGGGGGGGGTACGCAGTATTTT | CATSDFGGGTQYF
once | TRBD2 | TRBJ2-7 | TRBV30 | TGTGCGGGCGGGACTAGCGGGTTGGGGCAGTACTTC | CAGGTSGLGQYF
NA | TRBD1 | TRBJ2-3 | TRBV27 | TGTGCCAGCACCCGGGGGACAGGGGGCACAGATACGCAGTATTTT | CASTRGTGGTDTQYF
NA | TRBD2 | TRBJ2-3 | TRBV3-1/TRBV3-2 | TGTGCCAGCAGCCAAGGGGTTAGCGGGAGCACAGATACGCAGTATTTT | CASSQGVSGSTDTQYF
NA | TRBD2 | TRBJ2-1 | TRBV6-1 | TGTGCCAGCAGTGATCCTGGCCGGACTGGGGGGGGCTACAATGAGCAGTTCTTC | CASSDPGRTGGGYNEQFF
NA | TRBD2 | TRBJ2-7 | TRBV4-2 | TGTGCCAGCAGCCAAGGCCCTAGCGGGACCGACGAGCAGTACTTC | CASSQGPSGTDEQYF
NA | NA | TRBJ2-6 | TRBV21-1 | NA | CASSKWGDGANVLTF
NA | NA | TRBJ2-7 | TRBV27 | TGTGCCAGCAGTTTCGTGGAGGGCTACGAGCAGTACTTC | CASSFVEGYEQYF
NA | NA | TRBJ1-2 | TRBV20-1 | TGCAGTGCTAGTCCGAGGGCAGGGGCATATGGCTACACCTTC | CSASPRAGAYGYTF
once | TRBD1 | TRBJ1-5 | TRBV2 | TGTGCCAGCAGTTACTCCCGGGACAGGGGCTTGTTGAATCAGCCCCAGCATTTT | CASSYSRDRGLLNQPQHF
NA | TRBD1 | TRBJ2-2 | TRBV18 | TGTGCCAGCTCACCACAGCGGACAGGGGCGAACACCGGGGAGCTGTTTTTT | CASSPQRTGANTGELFF
NA | TRBD2 | TRBJ2-1 | TRBV4-2 | TGTGCCAGCAGCCAAGAGGGGAGCGGGAGCCACAATGAGCAGTTCTTC | CASSQEGSGSHNEQFF
NA | TRBD2 | TRBJ2-7 | TRBV10-3 | TGTGCCATCAGCCAGGAAAGACTAGCGGGAGGGCGAAGCTCCTACGAGCAGTACTTC | CAISQERLAGGRSSYEQYF
NA | NA | TRBJ1-1 | TRBV5-1 | TGCGCCAGCAGTGAGGGTTGGACCATGAAGGACACTGAAGCTTTCTTT | CASSEGWTMKDTEAFF
once | NA | TRBJ2-2 | TRBV3-1/TRBV3-2 | TGTGCCAGCAGCCGATCTCGGGCAGGAGAGGGCACCGGGGAGCTGTTTTTT | CASSRSRAGEGTGELFF
NA | NA | TRBJ1-3 | TRBV5-1 | TGCGCCAGCAGCATAGCCCAGGGCCCGTCTGGAAACACCATATATTTT | CASSIAQGPSGNTIYF
NA | NA | TRBJ2-3 | TRBV7-3 | TGTGCCAGCAGCTTAGAAGGAGGGTGGGGAGATACGCAGTATTTT | CASSLEGGWGDTQYF
once | NA | TRBJ2-7 | TRBV29-1 | TGCAGCGTTATAGGACAGAGCTCCTACGAGCAGTACTTC | CSVIGQSSYEQYF
NA | NA | TRBJ1-1 | TRBV5-1 | TGCGCCAGCAGCGTAACAGCGAACACTGAAGCTTTCTTT | CASSVTANTEAFF
NA | NA | TRBJ1-2 | TRBV2 | TGTGCCAGCAGTGAGCAGGGAACGGTCTACACCTTC | CASSEQGTVYTF
NA | NA | TRBJ2-1 | TRBV9 | TGTGCCAGCAGCGTACGACAGAACAATGAGCAGTTCTTC | CASSVRQNNEQFF
once | TRBD1 | TRBJ1-2 | TRBV7-9 | TGTGCCAGCAGCCTTCGGGACAGTTTCGATTATGGCTACACCTTC | CASSLRDSFDYGYTF
NA | TRBD1 | TRBJ1-1 | TRBV9 | TGTGCCAGCAGCGTTGGGACAGGGAGCAACACTGAAGCTTTCTTT | CASSVGTGSNTEAFF
NA | NA | TRBJ2-3 | TRBV7-2 | TGTGCCAGCAGCTCCCGATCGGCAGATACGCAGTATTTT | CASSSRSADTQYF
NA | NA | TRBJ1-2 | TRBV7-2 | TGTGCCAGCAGCTTAGGGCGAAACAGTAACTATGGCTACACCTTC | CASSLGRNSNYGYTF
NA | TRBD2 | TRBJ2-7 | TRBV18 | TGTGCCAGCTCACCCGTGGCGGGAGGGATCTCCTACGAGCAGTACTTC | CASSPVAGGISYEQYF
NA | TRBD1 | TRBJ1-5 | TRBV4-1 | TGCGCCAGCAGCCTGGGACAGGATAGCAATCAGCCCCAGCATTTT | CASSLGQDSNQPQHF
NA | TRBD1 | TRBJ2-2 | TRBV5-1 | TGCGCCAGCAGCGTCGGACAGGGGGACGGCGGGGAGCTGTTTTTT | CASSVGQGDGGELFF